A selection of T cell receptor beta chains follows, all from one sample in a study of neurological immune-mediated disorders. From the 5' RACE reads, TCRdb called clonotypes with MiXCR, one entry per CDR3 protein. The sample shows about 74,000 distinct CDR3 sequences, around 5.5% of them seen only once. Sequencing input: PBMCs. These receptors were obtained from a man aged 18 to 29 with multiple sclerosis. Each CDR3 is given with its conserved first and last residue. Fields, in order: D gene, J gene, V gene, clone size, CDR3 DNA, CDR3 protein. The D gene is left open where the match is weak. Clone size appears in some rows only: once, few, many, or a class for an expanded clone.

>TRBD1|TRBJ1-4|TRBV20-1|many
TGCAGTGCTAGGACAGGGGCGGCCAATGAAAAACTGTTTTTT
CSARTGAANEKLFF
>TRBD2|TRBJ2-1|TRBV24-1|many
TGTGCCACCAGTGATTCGGGACTAGGGAGCAATGAGCAGTTCTTC
CATSDSGLGSNEQFF
>-|TRBJ1-1|TRBV7-3|many
TGTGCCAGCAGCTTAACGTTGGGGAGGGGTGAAGCTTTCTTT
CASSLTLGRGEAFF
>-|TRBJ2-3|TRBV7-2|few
TGTGCCAGCAGCTTATCAACTTGGGATACGCAGTATTTT
CASSLSTWDTQYF
>-|TRBJ2-2|TRBV6-1|many
TGTGCCAGCAAGGCGATCGCGAACACCGGGGAGCTGTTTTTT
CASKAIANTGELFF
>-|TRBJ2-3|TRBV12-3/TRBV12-4|many
TGTGCCAGCAGTCAAGGACTGGCTAGCACAGATACGCAGTATTTT
CASSQGLASTDTQYF
>-|TRBJ1-2|TRBV11-1|many
TGTGCCAGCAGCTTTGGGGGCGACTATGGCTACACCTTC
CASSFGGDYGYTF
>-|TRBJ2-1|TRBV20-1|many
TGCAGTGCTAGTAGCGGCGTCACCTCCCGTATGGGCAATGAGCAGTTCTTC
CSASSGVTSRMGNEQFF
>TRBD2|TRBJ2-7|TRBV20-1|many
TGCAGTGCTAGAGGACTAGCGGGAGGGGGCTTTGCCTACGAGCAGTACTTC
CSARGLAGGGFAYEQYF
>-|TRBJ1-1|TRBV20-1|many
TGCAGTGCTAGTCCCCGGGGCACTGAAGCTTTCTTT
CSASPRGTEAFF
>-|TRBJ2-1|TRBV5-6|many
TGTGCCAGCAGCTTGGTCGGGGGGCCCAGCAATGAGCAGTTCTTC
CASSLVGGPSNEQFF
>TRBD2|TRBJ2-7|TRBV15|many
TGTGCCACCAGCGGCAGGACTAGCGGGGACTACGAGCAGTACTTC
CATSGRTSGDYEQYF
>TRBD2|TRBJ2-7|TRBV5-1|many
TGCGCCAGCAGCTCAGCGGGGGGGAACTCCTACGAGCAGTACTTC
CASSSAGGNSYEQYF
>TRBD1|TRBJ2-4|TRBV4-3|many
TGCGCCAGCAGCCACCTCACCGGGACAGAAAACATTCAGTACTTC
CASSHLTGTENIQYF
>-|TRBJ2-3|TRBV10-3|many
TGTGCCATCAGGTTTGGGGGGCCCACAGATACGCAGTATTTT
CAIRFGGPTDTQYF
>-|TRBJ1-5|TRBV2|many
TGTGCCAGCAGAGCAGAAAAGAGGCCCCAGAATTTT
CASRAEKRPQNF
>-|TRBJ2-3|TRBV20-1|few
TGCAGTGCTAGCTACTCTCCCTTTAGCACAGATACGCAGTATTTT
CSASYSPFSTDTQYF
>TRBD1|TRBJ2-7|TRBV5-1|many
TGCGCCAGCAGCTTAAAGAGACAGGGGTACGAGCAGTACTTC
CASSLKRQGYEQYF
>-|TRBJ1-6|TRBV7-9|many
TGTGCCAGCAGCTCCCGTACCGACGGCACCCTCCACTTT
CASSSRTDGTLHF
>-|TRBJ1-5|TRBV2|many
TGTGCCAGCAACAGGGATAGCAATCAGCCCCAGAATTTT
CASNRDSNQPQNF
>-|TRBJ2-6|TRBV7-2|many
TGTGCCAGCAGCTTATTAGGATCTAGCTCTGGGGCCAACGTCCTGACTTTC
CASSLLGSSSGANVLTF
>-|TRBJ1-2|TRBV20-1|many
TGCAGTGCTAGAACAGGGTTTGGGGATGGCTACACCTTC
CSARTGFGDGYTF
>TRBD2|TRBJ2-7|TRBV7-8|many
TGTGCCAGCAGCTTAATGAGTGTAGCGGGAGGGGGCGAGCAGTACTTC
CASSLMSVAGGGEQYF
>-|TRBJ2-7|TRBV3-1|many
TGTGCCAGCAGCCAATCTATGTACAAGCAGTACTTC
CASSQSMYKQYF
>TRBD2|TRBJ2-3|TRBV6-4|many
TGTGCCAGCAGCAAGACTAGCGGGGGGGTTGATACGCAGTATTTT
CASSKTSGGVDTQYF
>-|TRBJ1-1|TRBV27|many
TGTGCCAGCAGTAGATCCGGGACGGTGGTCACTGAAGCTTTCTTT
CASSRSGTVVTEAFF
>-|TRBJ2-2|TRBV24-1|many
TGTGCCACCAGTGATGCAGGGAGAGGGAACACCGGGGAGCTGTTTTTT
CATSDAGRGNTGELFF
>TRBD2|TRBJ2-1|TRBV7-2|many
TGTGCCAGCAGCCTTAGCGGGAGGGCGCGCAATGAGCAGTTCTTC
CASSLSGRARNEQFF
>-|TRBJ1-2|TRBV4-2|many
TGTGCCAGCAGCCACAGCGACGGCTACACCTTC
CASSHSDGYTF
>-|TRBJ2-1|TRBV5-6|-
TGTGCCAGCAGCGACCGGGACCCCGGAGACAACAATGAGCAGTTCTTC
CASSDRDPGDNNEQFF